Listed here is a single T cell receptor (beta chain). Its antigen is still unknown. Trimming shortened V by 4 bases and J by 10 bases, and 23 bases separated the two germline ends. This CDR3 is 15 amino acids long. Germline CDR1 is LGHNA and CDR2 is YSLEER. This entry belongs to a study of PD-L1 blockade in urothelial cancer. Study-wide context: Atezolizumab therapy began for patients in 2014, dosed at 1,200 mg intravenously every 3 weeks. Males with bladder-origin urothelial cancer made up about 90% of the roughly 30 patients. Findings and limits, study-wide: Below-median blood TCR clonality before treatment forecast better survival. Durable-benefit patients expanded tumor-associated blood clones more at 3 weeks.

The sample's time point: peripheral blood 6 weeks after treatment start. Assay: immunoSEQ multiplex PCR; the TCRdb copy retains only in-frame clones and omits some. The sample has around 100,000 clones, around 93% seen once; the top ten hold around 3.7%. The chain couples TRBV4-3 to TRBJ2-7; possible D gene TRBD1, 6 bases. The material sequenced was PBMCs, taken around atezolizumab (anti-PD-L1) treatment. The receptor was derived from a man aged 60 to 75 with urothelial cancer. CDR3 in amino acids: CASSPQGFIGSEQYF. Written as DNA, the CDR3 is TGCGCCAGCAGCCCACAGGGTTTTATTGGGAGTGAACAGTACTTC.